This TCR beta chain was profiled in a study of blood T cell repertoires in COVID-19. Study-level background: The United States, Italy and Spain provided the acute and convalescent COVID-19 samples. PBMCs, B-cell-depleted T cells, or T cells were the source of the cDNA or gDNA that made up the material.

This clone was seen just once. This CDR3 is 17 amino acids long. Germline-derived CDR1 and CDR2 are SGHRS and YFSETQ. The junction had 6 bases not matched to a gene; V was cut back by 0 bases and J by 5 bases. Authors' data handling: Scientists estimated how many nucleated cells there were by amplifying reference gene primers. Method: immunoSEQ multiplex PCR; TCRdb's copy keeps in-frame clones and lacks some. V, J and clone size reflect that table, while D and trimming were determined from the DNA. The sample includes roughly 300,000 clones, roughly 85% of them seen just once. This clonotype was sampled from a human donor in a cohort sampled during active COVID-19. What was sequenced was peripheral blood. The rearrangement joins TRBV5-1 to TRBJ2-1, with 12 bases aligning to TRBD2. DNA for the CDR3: TGCGCCAGCAGCTTGGCGGGACTAGCGGGCCAGGACAATGAGCAGTTCTTC. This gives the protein CASSLAGLAGQDNEQFF.